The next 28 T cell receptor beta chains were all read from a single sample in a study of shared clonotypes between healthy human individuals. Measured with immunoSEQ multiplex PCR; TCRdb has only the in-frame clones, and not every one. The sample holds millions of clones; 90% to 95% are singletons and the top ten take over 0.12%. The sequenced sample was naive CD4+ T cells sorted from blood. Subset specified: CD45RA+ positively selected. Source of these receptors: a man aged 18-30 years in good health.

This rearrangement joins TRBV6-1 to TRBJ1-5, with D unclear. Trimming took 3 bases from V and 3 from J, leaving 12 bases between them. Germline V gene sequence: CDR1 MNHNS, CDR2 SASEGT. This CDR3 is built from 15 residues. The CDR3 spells CASSEILGFNQPQHF. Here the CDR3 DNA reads TGTGCCAGCAGTGAGATTCTCGGATTCAATCAGCCCCAGCATTTT.

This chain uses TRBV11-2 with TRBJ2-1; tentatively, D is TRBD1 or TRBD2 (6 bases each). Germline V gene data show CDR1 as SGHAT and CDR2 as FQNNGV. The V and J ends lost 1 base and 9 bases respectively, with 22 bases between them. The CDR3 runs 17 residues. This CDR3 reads CASSLGQARNRRGEQFF. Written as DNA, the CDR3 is TGTGCCAGCAGCTTAGGACAGGCCCGTAACCGGCGGGGTGAGCAGTTCTTC.

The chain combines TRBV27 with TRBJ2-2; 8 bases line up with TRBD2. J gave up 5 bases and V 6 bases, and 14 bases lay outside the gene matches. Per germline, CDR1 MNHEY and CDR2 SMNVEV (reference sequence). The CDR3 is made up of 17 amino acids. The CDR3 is CASSKNTGTRRTGELFF. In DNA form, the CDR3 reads TGTGCCAGCAGCAAGAACACCGGGACTAGGAGAACCGGGGAGCTGTTTTTT.

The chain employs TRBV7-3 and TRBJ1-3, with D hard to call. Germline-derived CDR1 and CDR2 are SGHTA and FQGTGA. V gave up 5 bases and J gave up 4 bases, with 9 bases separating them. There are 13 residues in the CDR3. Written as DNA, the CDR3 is TGTGCCAGCAGCCCCTTGACGGGAAACACCATATATTTT. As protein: CASSPLTGNTIYF.

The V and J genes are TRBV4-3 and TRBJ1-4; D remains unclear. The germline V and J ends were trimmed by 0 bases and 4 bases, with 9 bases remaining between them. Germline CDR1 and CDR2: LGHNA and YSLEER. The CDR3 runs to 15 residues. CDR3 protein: CASSQDPGNNEKLFF. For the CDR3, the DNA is TGCGCCAGCAGCCAAGATCCGGGAAATAATGAAAAACTGTTTTTT.

As DNA, the CDR3 is TGTGCCAGCAGAAAAGGACAGGGGACCTACGAGCAGTACTTC. Residues: CASRKGQGTYEQYF. The J gene is TRBJ2-7, the V gene TRBV27, with TRBD1 matching 9 bases. The CDR3 contains 14 residues. Germline V gene data show CDR1 as MNHEY and CDR2 as SMNVEV (reference sequence). With 6 bases clipped from V and 2 bases from J, the junction kept 5 bases outside the gene matches.

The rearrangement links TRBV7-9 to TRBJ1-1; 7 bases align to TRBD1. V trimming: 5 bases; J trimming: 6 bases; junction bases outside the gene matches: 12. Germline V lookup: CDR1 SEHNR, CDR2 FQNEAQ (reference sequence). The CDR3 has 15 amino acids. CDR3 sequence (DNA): TGTGCCAGCAGCCCCAGACAGGGTGGATCGGCTGAAGCTTTCTTT. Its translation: CASSPRQGGSAEAFF.

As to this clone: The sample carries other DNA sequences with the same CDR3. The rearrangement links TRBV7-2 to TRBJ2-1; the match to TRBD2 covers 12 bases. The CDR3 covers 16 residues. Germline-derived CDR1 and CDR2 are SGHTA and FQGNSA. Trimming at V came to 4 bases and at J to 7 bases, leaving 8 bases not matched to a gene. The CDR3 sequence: CASSSTGTSGRNEQFF. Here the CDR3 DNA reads TGTGCCAGCAGCTCCACCGGGACTAGCGGGCGGAATGAGCAGTTCTTC.

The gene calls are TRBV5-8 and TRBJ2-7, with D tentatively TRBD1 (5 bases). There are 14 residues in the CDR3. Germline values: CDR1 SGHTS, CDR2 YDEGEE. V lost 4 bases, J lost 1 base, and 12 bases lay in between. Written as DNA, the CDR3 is TGTGCCAGCAGCCCGCGGACACTATCCTACGAGCAGTACTTC. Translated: CASSPRTLSYEQYF.

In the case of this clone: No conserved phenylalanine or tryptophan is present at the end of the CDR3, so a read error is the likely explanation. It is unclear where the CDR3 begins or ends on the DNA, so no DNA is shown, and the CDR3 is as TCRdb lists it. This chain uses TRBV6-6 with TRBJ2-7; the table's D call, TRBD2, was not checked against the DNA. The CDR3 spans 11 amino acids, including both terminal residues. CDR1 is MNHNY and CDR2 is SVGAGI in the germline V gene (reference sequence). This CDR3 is CASSYSEGIRS.

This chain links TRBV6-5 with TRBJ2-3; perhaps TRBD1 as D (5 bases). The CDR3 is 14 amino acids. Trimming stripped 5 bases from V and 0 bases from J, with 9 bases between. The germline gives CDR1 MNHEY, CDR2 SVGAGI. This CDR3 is CASSRDSSTDTQYF. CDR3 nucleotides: TGTGCCAGCAGTCGAGACAGCAGCACAGATACGCAGTATTTT.

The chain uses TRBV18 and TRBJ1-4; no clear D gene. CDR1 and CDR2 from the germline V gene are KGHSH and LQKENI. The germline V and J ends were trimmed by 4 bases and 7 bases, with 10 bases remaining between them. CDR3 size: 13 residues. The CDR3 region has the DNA TGTGCCAGCTCACGGGCGTTGACTGAAAAACTGTTTTTT. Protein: CASSRALTEKLFF.

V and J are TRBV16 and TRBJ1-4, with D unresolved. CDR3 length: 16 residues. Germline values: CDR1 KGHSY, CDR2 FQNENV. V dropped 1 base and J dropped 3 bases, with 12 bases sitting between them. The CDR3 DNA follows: TGTGCCAGCAGCCAATTTATCTTCGTTTCTAATGAAAAACTGTTTTTT. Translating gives CASSQFIFVSNEKLFF. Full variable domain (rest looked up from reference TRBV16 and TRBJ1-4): GEEVAQTPKHLVRGEGQKAKLYCAPIKGHSYVFWYQQVLKNEFKFLISFQNENVFDETGMPKERFSAKCLPNSPCSLEIQATKLEDSAVYFCASSQFIFVSNEKLFFGSGTQLSVL.

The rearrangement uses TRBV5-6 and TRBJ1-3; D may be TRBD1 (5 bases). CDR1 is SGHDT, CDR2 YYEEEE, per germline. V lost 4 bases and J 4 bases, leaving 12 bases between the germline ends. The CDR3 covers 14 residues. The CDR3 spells CASSPRGPGNTIYF. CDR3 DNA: TGTGCCAGCAGCCCGCGGGGACCCGGAAACACCATATATTTT.

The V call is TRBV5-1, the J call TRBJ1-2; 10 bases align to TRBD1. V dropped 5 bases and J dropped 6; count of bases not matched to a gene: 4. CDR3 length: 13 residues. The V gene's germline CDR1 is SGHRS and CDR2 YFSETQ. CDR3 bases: TGCGCCAGCAGGGAGACAGGGGGCCATGGCTACACCTTC. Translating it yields CASRETGGHGYTF.

The chain's CDR3 is CARSLSSPLHF. The CDR3 nucleotides are TGTGCCAGAAGCTTGAGCTCACCCCTCCACTTT. The V gene is TRBV5-3, the J gene TRBJ1-6; no firm D call. TRBV5-3 has ORF status, its function being uncertain. The V and J ends lost 1 base and 10 bases respectively, with 3 bases between them. This CDR3 is built from 11 residues.

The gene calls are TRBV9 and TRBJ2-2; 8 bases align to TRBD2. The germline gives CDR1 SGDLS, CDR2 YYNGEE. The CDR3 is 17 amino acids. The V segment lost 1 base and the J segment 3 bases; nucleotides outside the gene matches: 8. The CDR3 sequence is CASSVKPLLADTGELFF. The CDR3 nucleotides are TGTGCCAGCAGCGTAAAACCCCTACTAGCGGACACCGGGGAGCTGTTTTTT.

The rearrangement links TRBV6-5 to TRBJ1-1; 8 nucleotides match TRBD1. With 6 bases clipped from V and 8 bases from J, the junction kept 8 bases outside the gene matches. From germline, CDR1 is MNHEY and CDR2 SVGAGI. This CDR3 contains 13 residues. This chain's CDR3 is CASRHAQGAEAFF. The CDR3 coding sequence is TGTGCCAGCAGACACGCTCAGGGGGCCGAAGCTTTCTTT.

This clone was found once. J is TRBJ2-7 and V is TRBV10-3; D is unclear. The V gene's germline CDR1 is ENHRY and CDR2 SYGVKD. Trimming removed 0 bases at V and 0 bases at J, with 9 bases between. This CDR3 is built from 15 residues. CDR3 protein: CAISESGRNSYEQYF. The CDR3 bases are TGTGCCATCAGTGAGTCCGGGCGGAACTCCTACGAGCAGTACTTC.

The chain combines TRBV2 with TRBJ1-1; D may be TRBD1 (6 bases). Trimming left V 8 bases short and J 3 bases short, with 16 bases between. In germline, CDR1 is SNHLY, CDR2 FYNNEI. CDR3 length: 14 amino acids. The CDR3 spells CASRRGAVDTEAFF. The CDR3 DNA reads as TGTGCCAGCCGTAGGGGGGCGGTCGACACTGAAGCTTTCTTT.

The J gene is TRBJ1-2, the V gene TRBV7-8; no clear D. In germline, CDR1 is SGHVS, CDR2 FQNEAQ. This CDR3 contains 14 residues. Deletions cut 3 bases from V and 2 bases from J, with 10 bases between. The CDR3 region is CASSLGLVNYGYTF. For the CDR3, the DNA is TGTGCCAGCAGCTTGGGGTTGGTAAACTATGGCTACACCTTC.

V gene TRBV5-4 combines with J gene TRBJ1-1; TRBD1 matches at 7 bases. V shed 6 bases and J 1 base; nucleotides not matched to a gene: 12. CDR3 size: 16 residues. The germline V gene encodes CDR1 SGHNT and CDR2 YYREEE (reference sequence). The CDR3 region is CASTSDARTGNTEAFF. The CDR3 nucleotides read TGTGCCAGCACCTCGGATGCACGGACAGGGAACACTGAAGCTTTCTTT.

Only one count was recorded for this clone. CDR3 residues: CASSLTYSGANVLTF. As DNA, the CDR3 is TGTGCCAGCAGCTTAACTTACTCTGGGGCCAACGTCCTGACTTTC. The J gene is TRBJ2-6, the V gene TRBV7-3; D unclear. The V end was cut by 0 bases, the J end by 0 bases, with 3 bases between. The CDR3 is made up of 15 amino acids. Looked up from germline, CDR1 is SGHTA and CDR2 is FQGTGA.

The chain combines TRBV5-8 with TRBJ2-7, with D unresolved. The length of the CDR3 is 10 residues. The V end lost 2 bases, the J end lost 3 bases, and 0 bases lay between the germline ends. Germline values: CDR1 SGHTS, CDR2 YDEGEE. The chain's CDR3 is CASSFYEQYF. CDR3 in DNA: TGTGCCAGCAGCTTCTACGAGCAGTACTTC.

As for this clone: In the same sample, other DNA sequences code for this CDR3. Here the CDR3 DNA reads TGTGCCAGCTCAAGGACAGGGGGGAATGAGCAGTTCTTC. It codes for CASSRTGGNEQFF. The chain has TRBV18 and TRBJ2-1, with 10 bases that match TRBD1. Germline lookup yields CDR1 KGHSH and CDR2 LQKENI. The V and J ends lost 5 bases and 7 bases, in that order; junction bases with no gene match: 2. This CDR3 has 13 amino acids. The complete variable domain, with remaining parts taken from reference TRBV18 and TRBJ2-1, reads NAGVMQNPRHLVRRRGQEARLRCSPMKGHSHVYWYRQLPEEGLKFMVYLQKENIIDESGMPKERFSAEFPKEGPSILRIQQVVRGDSAAYFCASSRTGGNEQFFGPGTRLTVL.

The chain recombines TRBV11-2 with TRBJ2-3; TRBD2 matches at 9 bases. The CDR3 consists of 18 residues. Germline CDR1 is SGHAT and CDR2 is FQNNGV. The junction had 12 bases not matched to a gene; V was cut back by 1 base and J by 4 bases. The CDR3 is CASSLVGRSSGTPDTQYF. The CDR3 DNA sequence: TGTGCCAGCAGCTTAGTCGGGAGGTCTAGCGGGACCCCAGATACGCAGTATTTT. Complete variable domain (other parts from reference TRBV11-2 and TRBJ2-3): EAGVAQSPRYKIIEKRQSVAFWCNPISGHATLYWYQQILGQGPKLLIQFQNNGVVDDSQLPKDRFSAERLKGVDSTLKIQPAKLEDSAVYLCASSLVGRSSGTPDTQYFGPGTRLTVL.

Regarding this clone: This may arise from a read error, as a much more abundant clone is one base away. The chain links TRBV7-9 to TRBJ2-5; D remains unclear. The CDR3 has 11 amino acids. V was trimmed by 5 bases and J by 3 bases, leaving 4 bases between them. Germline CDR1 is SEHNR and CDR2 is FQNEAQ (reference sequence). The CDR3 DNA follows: TGTGCCAGCAGCGTGGAAGAGACCCAGTACTTC. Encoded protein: CASSVEETQYF. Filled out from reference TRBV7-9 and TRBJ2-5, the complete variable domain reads DTGVSQNPRHKITKRGQNVTFRCDPISEHNRLYWYRQTLGQGPEFLTYFQNEAQLEKSRLLSDRFSAERPKGSFSTLEIQRTEQGDSAMYLCASSVEETQYFGPGTRLLVL.

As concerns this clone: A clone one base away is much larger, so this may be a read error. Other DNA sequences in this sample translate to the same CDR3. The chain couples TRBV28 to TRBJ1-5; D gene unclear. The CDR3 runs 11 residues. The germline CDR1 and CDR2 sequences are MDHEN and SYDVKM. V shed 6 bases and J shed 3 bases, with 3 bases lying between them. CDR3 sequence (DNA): TGTGCCAGCAGGACCAATCAGCCCCAGCATTTT. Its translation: CASRTNQPQHF. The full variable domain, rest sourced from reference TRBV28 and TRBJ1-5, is DVKVTQSSRYLVKRTGEKVFLECVQDMDHENMFWYRQDPGLGLRLIYFSYDVKMKEKGDIPEGYSVSREKKERFSLILESASTNQTSMYLCASRTNQPQHFGDGTRLSIL.